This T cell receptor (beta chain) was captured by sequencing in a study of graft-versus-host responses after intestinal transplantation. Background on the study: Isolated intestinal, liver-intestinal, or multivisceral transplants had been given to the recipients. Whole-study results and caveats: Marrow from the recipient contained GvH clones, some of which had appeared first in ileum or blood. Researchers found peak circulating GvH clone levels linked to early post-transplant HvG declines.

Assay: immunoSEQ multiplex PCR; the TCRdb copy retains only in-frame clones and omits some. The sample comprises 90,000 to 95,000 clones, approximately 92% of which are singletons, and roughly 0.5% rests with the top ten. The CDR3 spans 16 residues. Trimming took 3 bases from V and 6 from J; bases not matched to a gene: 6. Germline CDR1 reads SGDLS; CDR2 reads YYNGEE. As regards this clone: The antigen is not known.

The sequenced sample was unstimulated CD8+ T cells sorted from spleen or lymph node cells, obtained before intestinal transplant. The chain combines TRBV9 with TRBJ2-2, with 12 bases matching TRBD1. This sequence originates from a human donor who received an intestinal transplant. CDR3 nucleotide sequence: TGTGCCAGCAGCGCGCCGGGACAGGGGGCTTCCGGGGAGCTGTTTTTT. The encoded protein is CASSAPGQGASGELFF.